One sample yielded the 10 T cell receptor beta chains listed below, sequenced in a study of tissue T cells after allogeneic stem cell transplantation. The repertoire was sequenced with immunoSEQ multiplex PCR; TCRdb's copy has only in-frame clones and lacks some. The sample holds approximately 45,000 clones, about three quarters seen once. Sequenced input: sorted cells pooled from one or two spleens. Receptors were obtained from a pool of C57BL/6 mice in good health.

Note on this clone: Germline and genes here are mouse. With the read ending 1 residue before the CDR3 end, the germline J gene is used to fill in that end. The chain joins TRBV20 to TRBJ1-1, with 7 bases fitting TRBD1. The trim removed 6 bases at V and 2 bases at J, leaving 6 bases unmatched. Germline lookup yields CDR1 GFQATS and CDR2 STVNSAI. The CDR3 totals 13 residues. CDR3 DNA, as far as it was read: TGTGGTGCCTCCGGGACAGCTAACACAGAAGTCTTC. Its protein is CGASGTANTEVF. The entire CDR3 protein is CGASGTANTEVFF.

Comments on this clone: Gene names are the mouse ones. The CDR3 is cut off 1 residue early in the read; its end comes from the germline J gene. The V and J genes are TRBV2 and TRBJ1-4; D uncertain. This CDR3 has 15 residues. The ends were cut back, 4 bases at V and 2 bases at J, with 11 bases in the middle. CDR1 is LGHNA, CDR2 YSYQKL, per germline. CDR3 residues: CASSLRAFSNERLFF. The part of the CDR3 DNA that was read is TGTGCCAGCAGCCTTCGGGCCTTCTCCAACGAAAGATTATTT.

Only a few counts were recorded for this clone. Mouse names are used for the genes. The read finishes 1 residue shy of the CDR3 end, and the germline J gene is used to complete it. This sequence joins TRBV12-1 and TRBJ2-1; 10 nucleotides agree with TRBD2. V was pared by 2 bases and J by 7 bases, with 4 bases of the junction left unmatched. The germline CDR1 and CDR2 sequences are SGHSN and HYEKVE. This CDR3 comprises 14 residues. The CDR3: CASSPGLGVAEQFF. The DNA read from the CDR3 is TGTGCCAGCTCTCCCGGACTGGGGGTAGCTGAGCAGTTC.

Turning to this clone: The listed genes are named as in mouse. The part of the CDR3 DNA that was read is TGTGCCAGCAGCCGCAGGGGGCGCGGCACCTTGTAC. Residues: CASSRRGRGTLY. The full CDR3 reads CASSRRGRGTLYF. The chain links TRBV4 to TRBJ2-4, with 8 positions matching TRBD1. With the read ending 1 residue before the CDR3 end, the germline J gene is used to fill in that end. The CDR3 is made up of 13 amino acids. With V trimmed by 5 bases and J by 8 bases, 6 bases remained unmatched. The germline gives CDR1 LGHDT, CDR2 YNNKQL (reference sequence).

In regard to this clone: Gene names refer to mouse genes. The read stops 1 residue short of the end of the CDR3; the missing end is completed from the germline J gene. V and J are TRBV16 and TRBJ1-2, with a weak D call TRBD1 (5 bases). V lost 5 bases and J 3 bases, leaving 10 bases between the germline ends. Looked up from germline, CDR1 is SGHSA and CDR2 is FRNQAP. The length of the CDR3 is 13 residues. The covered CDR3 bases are TGTGCAAGCAGCCAGTGGGGGGACTCCGACTACACC. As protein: CASSQWGDSDYT. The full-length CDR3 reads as CASSQWGDSDYTF.

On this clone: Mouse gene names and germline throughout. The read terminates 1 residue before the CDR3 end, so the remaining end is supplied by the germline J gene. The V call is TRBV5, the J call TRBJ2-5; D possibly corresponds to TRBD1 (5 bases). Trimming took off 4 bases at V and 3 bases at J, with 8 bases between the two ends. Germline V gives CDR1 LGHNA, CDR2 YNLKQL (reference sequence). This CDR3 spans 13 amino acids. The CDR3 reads CASSPRQQDTQYF. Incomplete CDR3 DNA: TGTGCCAGCAGCCCCCGACAGCAAGACACCCAGTAC.

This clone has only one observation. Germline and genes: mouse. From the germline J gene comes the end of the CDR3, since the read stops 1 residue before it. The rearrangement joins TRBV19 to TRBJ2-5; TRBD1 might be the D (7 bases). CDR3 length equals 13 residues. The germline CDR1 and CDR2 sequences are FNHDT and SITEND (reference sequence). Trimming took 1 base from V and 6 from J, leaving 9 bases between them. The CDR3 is CASSIRGLDTQYF. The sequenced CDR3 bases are TGTGCCAGCAGTATAAGGGGGCTGGACACCCAGTAC.

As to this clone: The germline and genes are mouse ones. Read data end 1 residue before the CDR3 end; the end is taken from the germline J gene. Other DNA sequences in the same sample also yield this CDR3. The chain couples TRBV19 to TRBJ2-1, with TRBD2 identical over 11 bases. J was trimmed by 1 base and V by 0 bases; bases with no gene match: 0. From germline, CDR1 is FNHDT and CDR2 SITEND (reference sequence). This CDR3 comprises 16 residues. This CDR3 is CASSIGTGGNYAEQFF. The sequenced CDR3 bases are TGTGCCAGCAGTATAGGGACTGGGGGGAACTATGCTGAGCAGTTC.

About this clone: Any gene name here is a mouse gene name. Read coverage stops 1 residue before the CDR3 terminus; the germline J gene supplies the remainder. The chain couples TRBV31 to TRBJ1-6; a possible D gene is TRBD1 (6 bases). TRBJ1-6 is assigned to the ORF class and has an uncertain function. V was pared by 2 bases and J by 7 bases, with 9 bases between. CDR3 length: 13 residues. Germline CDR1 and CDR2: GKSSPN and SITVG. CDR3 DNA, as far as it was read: TGTGCCTGGAGTAACAGGGAGAATTCGCCCCTCTAC. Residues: CAWSNRENSPLY. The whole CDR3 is CAWSNRENSPLYF.

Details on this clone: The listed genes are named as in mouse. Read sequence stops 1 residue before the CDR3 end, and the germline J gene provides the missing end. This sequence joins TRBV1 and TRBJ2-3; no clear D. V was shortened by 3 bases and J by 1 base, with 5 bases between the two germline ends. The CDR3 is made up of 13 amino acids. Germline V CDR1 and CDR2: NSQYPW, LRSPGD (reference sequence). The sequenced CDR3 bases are TGCACCTGCAGTGCCTCAGGTGCAGAAACGCTGTAT. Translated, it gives CTCSASGAETLY. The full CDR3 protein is CTCSASGAETLYF.